The 8 T cell receptor beta chains below were found in one sample sequenced in a study of shared clonotypes between healthy human individuals (dated by TCRdb to 2018 to 2020). The library was generated by the immunoSEQ multiplex PCR assay. This immuneACCESS table, as held by TCRdb, lists in-frame sequences with V and J called but not all clones. Of the missing ones, under half trace to an unresolved V gene in checked studies; the others have no known cause. Present in this sample are about a million clones, about 74% of which were seen just once. The biggest ten clones account for nearly 1.5% of the sample. The material sequenced was memory CD4+ T cells sorted from blood. The cell subset or site label corresponds to: CD45RA-negative fraction. The receptors shown here come from a man younger than 35 in good health.

The chain is built from TRBV6-1 and TRBJ1-1, with D unresolved. Germline V CDR1 and CDR2: MNHNS, SASEGT. This CDR3 spans 14 amino acids. Trimming left V 7 bases short and J 0 bases short, with 12 bases between. CDR3 DNA sequence: TGTGCCAGCATTTTCGGGGATATGAACACTGAAGCTTTCTTT. The encoded protein is CASIFGDMNTEAFF.

A single count supports this clone. The rearrangement joins TRBV7-2 to TRBJ2-7; either TRBD1 or TRBD2 may fit D (7 bases each). V was trimmed by 4 bases and J by 4 bases, leaving 29 bases between them. The CDR3 spans 19 residues. The germline V gene encodes CDR1 SGHTA and CDR2 FQGNSA. CDR3 protein: CASSWASGLGGGSGYEQYF. DNA for the CDR3: TGTGCCAGCAGCTGGGCATCAGGACTAGGGGGCGGGAGTGGTTACGAGCAGTACTTC.

CDR3 residues: CASSLGSENTEAFF. The CDR3 bases are TGTGCCAGCAGCTTGGGCTCGGAGAACACTGAAGCTTTCTTT. The rearrangement links TRBV5-4 to TRBJ1-1; D gene uncertain. Germline V gives CDR1 SGHNT, CDR2 YYREEE (reference sequence). Trimming took off 0 bases at V and 1 base at J, with 7 bases between the two ends. The CDR3 covers 14 residues.

The chain uses TRBV6-6 and TRBJ2-7; 8 nucleotides align to TRBD1. V shed 6 bases and J 3 bases; nucleotides not matched to a gene: 7. This CDR3 is 14 amino acids long. Germline V gene data show CDR1 as MNHNY and CDR2 as SVGAGI (reference sequence). The CDR3 region is CASSPGQGGYEQYF. The CDR3 DNA reads as TGTGCCAGCAGCCCCGGACAGGGAGGCTACGAGCAGTACTTC.

The V call is TRBV20-1, the J call TRBJ1-2, with D hard to call. Trimming left V 5 bases short and J 3 bases short, with 4 bases between. The CDR3 runs to 10 residues. Looked up from germline, CDR1 is DFQATT and CDR2 is SNEGSKA (reference sequence). The CDR3 DNA sequence: TGCAGTGCTCGCCACTATGGCTACACCTTC. This translates into CSARHYGYTF.

V gene TRBV5-1 combines with J gene TRBJ1-4; 9 bases align to TRBD1. The CDR3 is 15 amino acids. Unmatched junction bases numbered 5, after V lost 3 bases and J lost 5 bases. CDR1 SGHRS and CDR2 YFSETQ come from the germline V gene. In DNA form, the CDR3 reads TGCGCCAGCAGCTCTACCGGGACAGGGAATGAAAAACTGTTTTTT. This encodes CASSSTGTGNEKLFF.

The chain employs TRBV6-4 and TRBJ1-2; 8 bases map to TRBD1. This CDR3 has 13 amino acids. Germline values: CDR1 MRHNA, CDR2 SNTAGT. The J segment lost 8 bases and the V segment lost 4 bases, leaving 6 bases of the junction unmatched. In DNA, the CDR3 is TGTGCCAGCAGTGCGGGGACAGGCAGCGGCTACACCTTC. Translated, it gives CASSAGTGSGYTF.

Many counts were recorded for this clone. This specimen includes other DNA sequences encoding the same CDR3. The chain uses TRBV7-2 and TRBJ2-7, with D tentatively TRBD1 (6 bases). CDR1 and CDR2 (germline): SGHTA, FQGNSA. V lost 7 bases and J lost 3, with 16 bases in between. The CDR3 covers 14 residues. The chain's CDR3 is CASTRPGQNYEQYF. In DNA form, the CDR3 reads TGTGCCAGCACCCGACCGGGACAAAACTACGAGCAGTACTTC.